This T cell receptor beta chain was obtained from a study of cytomegalovirus exposure and HLA in healthy donors. Study-level results: Most TCR sequences were uncommon, yet certain public TCRs appeared in many donors.

V gave up 2 bases and J gave up 5 bases; unmatched junction bases: 4. The V gene's germline CDR1 is SGDLS and CDR2 YYNGEE. This CDR3 has 15 residues. About this clone itself: As yet, its antigen is unknown.

PCR primers comprised 60 Vbeta and 13 Jbeta primers. This table comes from immunoSEQ multiplex PCR, and its TCRdb copy is limited to in-frame clones, with some not included. Here the sample spans approximately 130,000 clones, approximately 85% being singletons. What was sequenced was PBMCs. The rearrangement joins TRBV9 to TRBJ2-5, with TRBD1 matching 12 bases. This receptor was obtained from a woman aged 25 to 39 in good health and CMV-seropositive. The CDR3 nucleotides read TGTGCCAGCAGCGTCGGGACAGGGGGCGCGGAGACCCAGTACTTC. Translation gives CASSVGTGGAETQYF.